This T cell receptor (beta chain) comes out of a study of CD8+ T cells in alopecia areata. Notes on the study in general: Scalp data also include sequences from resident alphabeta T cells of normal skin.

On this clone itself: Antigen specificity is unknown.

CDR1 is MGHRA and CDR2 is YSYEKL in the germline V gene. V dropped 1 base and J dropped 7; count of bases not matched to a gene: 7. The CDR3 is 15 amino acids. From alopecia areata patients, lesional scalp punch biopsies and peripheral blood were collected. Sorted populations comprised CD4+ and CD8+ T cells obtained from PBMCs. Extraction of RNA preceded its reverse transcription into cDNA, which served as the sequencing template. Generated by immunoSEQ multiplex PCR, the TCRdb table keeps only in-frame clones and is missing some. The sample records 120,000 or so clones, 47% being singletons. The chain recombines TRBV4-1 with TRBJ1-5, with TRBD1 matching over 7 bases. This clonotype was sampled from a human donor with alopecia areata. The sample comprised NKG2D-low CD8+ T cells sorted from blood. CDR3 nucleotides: TGCGCCAGCAGCCAAGGACAGGGAGGGGGCCAGCCCCAGCATTTT. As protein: CASSQGQGGGQPQHF.